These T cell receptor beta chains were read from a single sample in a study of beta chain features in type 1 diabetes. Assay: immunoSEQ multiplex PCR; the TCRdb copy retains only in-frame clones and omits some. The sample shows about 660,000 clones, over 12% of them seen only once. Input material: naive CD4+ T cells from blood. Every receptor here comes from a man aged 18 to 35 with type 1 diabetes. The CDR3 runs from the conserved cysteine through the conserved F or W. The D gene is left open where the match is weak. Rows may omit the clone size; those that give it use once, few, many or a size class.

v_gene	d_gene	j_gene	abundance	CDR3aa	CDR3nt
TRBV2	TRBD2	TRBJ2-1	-	CASERDSYNEQFF	TGTGCCAGCGAGCGGGACTCCTACAATGAGCAGTTCTTC
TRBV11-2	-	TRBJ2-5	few	CASSRPWAGQETQYF	TGTGCCAGCAGCCGGCCTTGGGCAGGCCAAGAGACCCAGTACTTC
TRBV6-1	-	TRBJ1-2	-	CASDKIGYGYTF	TGTGCCAGCGATAAAATCGGTTATGGCTACACCTTC
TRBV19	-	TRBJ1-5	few	CASSMMEYQPQHF	TGTGCCAGTAGTATGATGGAGTATCAGCCCCAGCATTTT
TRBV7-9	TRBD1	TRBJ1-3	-	CASSFEVQGAPGNTIYF	TGTGCCAGCAGCTTCGAAGTACAGGGGGCACCAGGAAACACCATATATTTT
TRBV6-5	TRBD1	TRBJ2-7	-	CASSRDRGYEQYF	TGTGCCAGCAGCCGGGACAGGGGATACGAGCAGTACTTC
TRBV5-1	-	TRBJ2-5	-	CASSRTGASQETQYF	TGCGCCAGCAGCCGGACCGGGGCTAGCCAAGAGACCCAGTACTTC
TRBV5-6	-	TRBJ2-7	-	CASSAGRVWEQYF	TGTGCCAGCAGCGCGGGACGGGTCTGGGAGCAGTACTTC
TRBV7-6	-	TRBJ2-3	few	CASSDPRGRGYTQYF	TGTGCCAGCAGCGACCCCCGGGGGCGAGGGTATACGCAGTATTTT
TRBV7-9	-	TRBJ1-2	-	CASSLVNGGYTF	TGTGCCAGCAGCTTAGTTAATGGCGGCTACACCTTC
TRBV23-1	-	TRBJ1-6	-	CASIREPTTNSPLHF	TGCGCCAGCATACGGGAGCCCACCACAAATTCACCCCTCCACTTT
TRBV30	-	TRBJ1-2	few	CAWSISVDGYTF	TGTGCCTGGAGTATCTCGGTCGATGGCTACACCTTC
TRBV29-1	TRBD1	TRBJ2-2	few	CSVSFGQGGAGELFF	TGCAGCGTGTCCTTCGGACAGGGAGGCGCCGGGGAGCTGTTTTTT
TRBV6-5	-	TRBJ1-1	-	CASSYDSEVNTEAFF	TGTGCCAGCAGTTATGACAGCGAGGTGAACACTGAAGCTTTCTTT
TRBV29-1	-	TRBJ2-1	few	CSVERYNEQFF	TGCAGCGTTGAACGCTACAATGAGCAGTTCTTC
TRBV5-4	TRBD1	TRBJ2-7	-	CASSGDRDGEQYF	TGTGCCAGCAGCGGGGACAGGGACGGCGAGCAGTACTTC
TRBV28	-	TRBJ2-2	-	CASSLESLGRTGELFF	TGTGCCAGCAGTTTGGAGTCCCTGGGTCGCACCGGGGAGCTGTTTTTT
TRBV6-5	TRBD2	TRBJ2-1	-	CASSSQRGASFF	TGTGCCAGCAGTTCTCAGCGGGGGGCCTCGTTCTTC
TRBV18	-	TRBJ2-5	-	CASSPRAGETQYF	TGTGCCAGCTCACCACGGGCGGGAGAGACCCAGTACTTC
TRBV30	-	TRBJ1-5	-	CAWSVENQPQHF	TGTGCCTGGAGTGTAGAAAATCAGCCCCAGCATTTT
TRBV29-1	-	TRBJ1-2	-	CSVPHSQLNYGYTF	TGCAGCGTTCCCCATTCCCAGCTAAACTATGGCTACACCTTC
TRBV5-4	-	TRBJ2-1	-	CASSLENEQFF	TGTGCCAGCAGCTTGGAAAATGAGCAGTTCTTC
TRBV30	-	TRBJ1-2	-	CAWSTDYSRGNYGYTF	TGTGCCTGGAGTACCGATTACTCCAGGGGCAACTATGGCTACACCTTC